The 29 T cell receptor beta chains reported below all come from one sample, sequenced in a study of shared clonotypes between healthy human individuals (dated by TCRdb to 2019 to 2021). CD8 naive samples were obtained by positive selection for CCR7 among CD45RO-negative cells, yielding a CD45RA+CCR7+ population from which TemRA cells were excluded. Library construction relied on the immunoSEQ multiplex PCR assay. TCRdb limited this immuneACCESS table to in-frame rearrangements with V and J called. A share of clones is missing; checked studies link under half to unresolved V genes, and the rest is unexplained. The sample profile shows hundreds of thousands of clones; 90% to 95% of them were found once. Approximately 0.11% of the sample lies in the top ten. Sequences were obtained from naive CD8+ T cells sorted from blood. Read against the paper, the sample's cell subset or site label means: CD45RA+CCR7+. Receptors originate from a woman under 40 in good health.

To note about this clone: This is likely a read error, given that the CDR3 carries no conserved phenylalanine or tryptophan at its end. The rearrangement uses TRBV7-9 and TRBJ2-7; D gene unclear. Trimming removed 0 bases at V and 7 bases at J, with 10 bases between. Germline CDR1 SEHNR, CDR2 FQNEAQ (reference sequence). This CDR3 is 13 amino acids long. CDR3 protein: CASSLAGLQEQYL. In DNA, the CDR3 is TGTGCCAGCAGCTTAGCCGGGCTACAGGAGCAGTACCTC.

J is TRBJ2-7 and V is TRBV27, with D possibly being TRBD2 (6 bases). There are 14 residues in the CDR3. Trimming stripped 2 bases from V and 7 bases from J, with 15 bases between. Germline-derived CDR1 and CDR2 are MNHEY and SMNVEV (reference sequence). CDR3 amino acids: CASSLGTYPREQYF. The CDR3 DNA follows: TGTGCCAGCAGTTTAGGGACTTACCCTAGAGAGCAGTACTTC.

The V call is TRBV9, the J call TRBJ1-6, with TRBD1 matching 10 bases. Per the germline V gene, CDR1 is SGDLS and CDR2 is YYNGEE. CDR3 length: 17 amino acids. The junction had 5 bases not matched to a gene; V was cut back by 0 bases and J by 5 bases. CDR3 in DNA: TGTGCCAGCAGCGTAGGCTCCGGGACAGGGGATAATTCACCCCTCCACTTT. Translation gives CASSVGSGTGDNSPLHF. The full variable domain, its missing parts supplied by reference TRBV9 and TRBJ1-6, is DSGVTQTPKHLITATGQRVTLRCSPRSGDLSVYWYQQSLDQGLQFLIQYYNGEERAKGNILERFSAQQFPDLHSELNLSSLELGDSALYFCASSVGSGTGDNSPLHFGNGTRLTVT.

The CDR3 here is CASSLQDFYGYTF. In nucleotides, the CDR3 is TGTGCCAGCAGTTTGCAGGACTTCTATGGCTACACCTTC. This rearrangement joins TRBV27 to TRBJ1-2; D remains ambiguous. Trimming removed 3 bases at V and 4 bases at J, with 9 bases between. The CDR3 has 13 residues. The germline V gene encodes CDR1 MNHEY and CDR2 SMNVEV (reference sequence).

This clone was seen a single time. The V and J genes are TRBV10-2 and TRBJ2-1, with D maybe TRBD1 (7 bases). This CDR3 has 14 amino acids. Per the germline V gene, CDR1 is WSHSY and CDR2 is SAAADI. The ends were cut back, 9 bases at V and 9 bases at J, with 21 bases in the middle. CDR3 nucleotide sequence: TGCGCCAGTACCAGACAGGGCCCGGAGGGTGAGCAGTTCTTC. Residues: CASTRQGPEGEQFF.

The CDR3 region is CASRLGGGVGNQPQHF. CDR3 coding DNA: TGTGCCAGCAGACTCGGAGGGGGGGTGGGCAATCAGCCCCAGCATTTT. V is TRBV21-1 and J is TRBJ1-5. TRBV21-1 represents a pseudogene. The CDR3 totals 16 residues.

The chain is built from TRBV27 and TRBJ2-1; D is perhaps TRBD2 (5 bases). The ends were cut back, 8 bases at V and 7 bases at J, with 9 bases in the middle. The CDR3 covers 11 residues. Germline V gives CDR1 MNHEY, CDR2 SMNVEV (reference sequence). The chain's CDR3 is CASYGGNEQFF. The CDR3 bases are TGTGCCAGCTATGGCGGGAATGAGCAGTTCTTC.

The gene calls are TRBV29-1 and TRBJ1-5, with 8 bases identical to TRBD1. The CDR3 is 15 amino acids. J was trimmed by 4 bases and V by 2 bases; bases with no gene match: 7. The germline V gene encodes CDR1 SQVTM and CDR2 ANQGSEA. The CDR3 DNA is TGCAGCGTTGAATCCATGGGACAGGTTAATCAGCCCCAGCATTTT. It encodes CSVESMGQVNQPQHF.

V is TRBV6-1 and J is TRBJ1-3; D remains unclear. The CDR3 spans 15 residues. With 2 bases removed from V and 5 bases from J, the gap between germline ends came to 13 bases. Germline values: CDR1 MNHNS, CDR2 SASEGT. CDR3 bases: TGTGCCAGCAGTGAAATAAGGTCCCCTCGAAACACCATATATTTT. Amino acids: CASSEIRSPRNTIYF.

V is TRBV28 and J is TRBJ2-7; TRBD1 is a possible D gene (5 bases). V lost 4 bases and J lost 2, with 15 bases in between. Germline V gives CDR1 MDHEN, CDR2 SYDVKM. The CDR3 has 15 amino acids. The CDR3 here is CASSSAQGLPYEQYF. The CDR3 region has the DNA TGTGCCAGCAGTTCCGCTCAGGGCCTGCCCTACGAGCAGTACTTC.

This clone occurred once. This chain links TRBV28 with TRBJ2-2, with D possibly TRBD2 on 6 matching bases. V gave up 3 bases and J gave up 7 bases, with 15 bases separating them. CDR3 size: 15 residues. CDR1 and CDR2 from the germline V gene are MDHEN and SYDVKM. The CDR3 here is CASSFAGNRIGELFF. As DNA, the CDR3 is TGTGCCAGCAGTTTTGCGGGGAATAGGATCGGGGAGCTGTTTTTT.

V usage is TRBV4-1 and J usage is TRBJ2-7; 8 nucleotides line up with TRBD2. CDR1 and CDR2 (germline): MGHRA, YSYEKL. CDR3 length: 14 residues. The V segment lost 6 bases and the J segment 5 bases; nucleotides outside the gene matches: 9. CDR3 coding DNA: TGCGCCAGCAGTCTCCGGGAGGGCCCCCACGAGCAGTACTTC. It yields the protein CASSLREGPHEQYF.

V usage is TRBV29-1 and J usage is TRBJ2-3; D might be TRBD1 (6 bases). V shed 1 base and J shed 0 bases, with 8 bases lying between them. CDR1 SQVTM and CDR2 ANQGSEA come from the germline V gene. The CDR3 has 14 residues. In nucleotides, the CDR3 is TGCAGCGTTGAAGGACAGGCTAGCACAGATACGCAGTATTTT. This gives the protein CSVEGQASTDTQYF.

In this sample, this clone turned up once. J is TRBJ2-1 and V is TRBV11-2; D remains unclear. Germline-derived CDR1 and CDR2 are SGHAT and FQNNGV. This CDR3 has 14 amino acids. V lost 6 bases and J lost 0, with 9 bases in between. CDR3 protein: CASSPFSSYNEQFF. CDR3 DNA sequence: TGTGCCAGCAGTCCCTTTAGCTCCTACAATGAGCAGTTCTTC.

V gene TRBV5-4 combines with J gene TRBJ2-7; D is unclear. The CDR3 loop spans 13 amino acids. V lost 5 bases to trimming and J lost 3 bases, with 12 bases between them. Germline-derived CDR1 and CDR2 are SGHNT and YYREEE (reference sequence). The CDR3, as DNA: TGTGCCAGCAGGATCAGGCCGGACTACGAGCAGTACTTC. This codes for CASRIRPDYEQYF.

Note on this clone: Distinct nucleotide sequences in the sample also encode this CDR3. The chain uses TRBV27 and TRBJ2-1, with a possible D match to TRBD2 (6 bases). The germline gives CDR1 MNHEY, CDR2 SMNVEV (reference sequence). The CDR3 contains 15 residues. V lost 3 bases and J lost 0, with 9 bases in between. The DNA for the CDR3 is TGTGCCAGCAGTTTGCGGGACGCCTCCTACAATGAGCAGTTCTTC. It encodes CASSLRDASYNEQFF.

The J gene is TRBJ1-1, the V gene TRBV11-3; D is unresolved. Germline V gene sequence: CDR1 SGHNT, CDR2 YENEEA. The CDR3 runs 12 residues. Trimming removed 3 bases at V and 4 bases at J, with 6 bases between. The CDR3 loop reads CASSLVGTEAFF. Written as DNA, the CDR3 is TGTGCCAGCAGCTTGGTGGGCACTGAAGCTTTCTTT.

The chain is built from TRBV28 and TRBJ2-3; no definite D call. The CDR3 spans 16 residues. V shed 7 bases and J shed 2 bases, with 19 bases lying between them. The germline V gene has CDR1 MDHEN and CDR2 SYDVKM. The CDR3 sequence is CASTPVGALNTDTQYF. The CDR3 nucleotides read TGTGCCAGCACACCAGTAGGCGCGCTGAACACAGATACGCAGTATTTT.

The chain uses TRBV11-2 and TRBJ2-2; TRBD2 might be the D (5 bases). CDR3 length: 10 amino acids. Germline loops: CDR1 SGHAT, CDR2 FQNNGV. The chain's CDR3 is CASSAGELFF. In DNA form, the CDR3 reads TGTGCTAGTAGCGCCGGGGAGCTGTTTTTT. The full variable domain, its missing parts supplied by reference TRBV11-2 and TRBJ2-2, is EAGVAQSPRYKIIEKRQSVAFWCNPISGHATLYWYQQILGQGPKLLIQFQNNGVVDDSQLPKDRFSAERLKGVDSTLKIQPAKLEDSAVYLCASSAGELFFGEGSRLTVL.

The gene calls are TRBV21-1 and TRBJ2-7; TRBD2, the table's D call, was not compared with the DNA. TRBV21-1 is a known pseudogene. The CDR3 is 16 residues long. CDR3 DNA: TGTGCCAGCAGCAAGACTACATGGGTCGGTTCCTACGAGCAGTACTTC. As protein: CASSKTTWVGSYEQYF.

The CDR3 DNA follows: TGTGCCAGCAGCTTAGAGGGACAGGGGTTCTACGAGCAGTACTTC. It translates to CASSLEGQGFYEQYF. The chain couples TRBV11-2 to TRBJ2-7; 10 bases map to TRBD1. CDR1 is SGHAT, CDR2 FQNNGV, per germline. V dropped 0 bases and J dropped 3; count of bases not matched to a gene: 2. This CDR3 has 15 residues.

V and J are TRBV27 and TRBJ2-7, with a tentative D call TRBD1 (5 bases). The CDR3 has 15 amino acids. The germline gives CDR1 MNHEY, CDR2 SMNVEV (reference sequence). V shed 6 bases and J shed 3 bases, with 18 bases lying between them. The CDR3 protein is CASSPGPTGVYEQYF. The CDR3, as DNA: TGTGCCAGCAGCCCCGGCCCCACAGGCGTCTACGAGCAGTACTTC.

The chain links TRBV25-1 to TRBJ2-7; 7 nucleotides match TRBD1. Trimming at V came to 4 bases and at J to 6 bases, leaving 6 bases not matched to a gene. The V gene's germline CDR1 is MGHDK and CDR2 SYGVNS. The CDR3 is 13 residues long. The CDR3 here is CASSAYRGGEQYF. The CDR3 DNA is TGTGCCAGCAGTGCCTACAGGGGCGGCGAGCAGTACTTC.

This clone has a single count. The CDR3 protein is CASSEAPQSGDFEAFF. CDR3 in DNA: TGTGCCAGCAGTGAAGCGCCCCAGTCAGGGGACTTTGAAGCTTTCTTT. The chain employs TRBV2 and TRBJ1-1; D possibly corresponds to TRBD1 (6 bases). Germline-derived CDR1 and CDR2 are SNHLY and FYNNEI. CDR3 length equals 16 residues. V was pared by 0 bases and J by 7 bases, with 18 bases between.

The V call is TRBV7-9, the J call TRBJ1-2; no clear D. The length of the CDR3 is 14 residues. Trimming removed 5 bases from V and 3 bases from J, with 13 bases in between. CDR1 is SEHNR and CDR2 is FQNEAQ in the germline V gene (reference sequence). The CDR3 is CASSLTASDYGYTF. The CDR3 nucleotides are TGTGCCAGCAGCCTTACGGCCAGCGACTATGGCTACACCTTC. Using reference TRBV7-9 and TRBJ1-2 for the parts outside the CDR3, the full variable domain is DTGVSQNPRHKITKRGQNVTFRCDPISEHNRLYWYRQTLGQGPEFLTYFQNEAQLEKSRLLSDRFSAERPKGSFSTLEIQRTEQGDSAMYLCASSLTASDYGYTFGSGTRLTVV.

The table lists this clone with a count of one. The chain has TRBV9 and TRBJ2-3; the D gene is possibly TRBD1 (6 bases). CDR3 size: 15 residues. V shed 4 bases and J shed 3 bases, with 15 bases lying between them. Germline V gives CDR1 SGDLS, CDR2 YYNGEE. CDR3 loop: CASSTYTGSTDTQYF. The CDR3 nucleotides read TGTGCCAGCAGCACATACACAGGGTCAACAGATACGCAGTATTTT.

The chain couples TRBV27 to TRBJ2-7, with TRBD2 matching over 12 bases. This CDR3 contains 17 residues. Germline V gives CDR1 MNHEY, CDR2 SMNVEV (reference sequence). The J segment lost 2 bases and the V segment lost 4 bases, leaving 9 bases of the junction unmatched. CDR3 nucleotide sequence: TGTGCCAGCAGTTCGTTGCCCGGACTAGCGGGGACCTACGAGCAGTACTTC. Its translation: CASSSLPGLAGTYEQYF.

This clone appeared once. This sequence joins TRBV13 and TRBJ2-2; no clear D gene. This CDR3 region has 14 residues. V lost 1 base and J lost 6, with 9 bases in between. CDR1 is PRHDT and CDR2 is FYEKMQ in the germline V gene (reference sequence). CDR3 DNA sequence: TGTGCCAGCAGCTTAGATCGCGGAGCCGGGGAGCTGTTTTTT. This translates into CASSLDRGAGELFF.

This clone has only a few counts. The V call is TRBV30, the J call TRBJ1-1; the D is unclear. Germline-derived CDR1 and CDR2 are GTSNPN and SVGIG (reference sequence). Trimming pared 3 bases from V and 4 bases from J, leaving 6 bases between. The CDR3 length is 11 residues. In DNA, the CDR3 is TGTGCCTGGAGCCTAAGCACTGAAGCTTTCTTT. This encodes CAWSLSTEAFF.